This T cell receptor beta chain was obtained from a study of cytomegalovirus exposure and HLA in healthy donors. General observations from the study: Rarity characterized most TCR sequences, yet some public TCRs appeared in many donors.

The repertoire was sequenced with immunoSEQ multiplex PCR; TCRdb's copy has only in-frame clones and lacks some. The sample shows over 130,000 clones, more than 75% of them seen only once. Concerning this clone itself: Its target is unknown.

Input material: PBMCs. The clonotype originates from a man in his late teens or twenties in good health and CMV-seropositive.

The CDR3 sequence is CASSRWDTANTGELFF. DNA of the CDR3: TGTGCCAGCAGCCGCTGGGACACAGCGAACACCGGGGAGCTGTTTTTT. The J gene is TRBJ2-2, the V gene TRBV5-6; D is possibly TRBD1 (6 bases). Trimming stripped 4 bases from V and 0 bases from J, with 13 bases between. CDR3 length: 16 residues. CDR1 SGHDT and CDR2 YYEEEE come from the germline V gene. Looking up the rest from reference TRBV5-6 and TRBJ2-2 gives the full variable domain: DAGVTQSPTHLIKTRGQQVTLRCSPKSGHDTVSWYQQALGQGPQFIFQYYEEEERQRGNFPDRFSGHQFPNYSSELNVNALLLGDSALYLCASSRWDTANTGELFFGEGSRLTVL.